The text below deals with one TCR beta chain. Its antigen remains unknown. The data were taken from a study of cytomegalovirus exposure and HLA in healthy donors. General observations from the study: In an earlier analysis, productive rearrangement rates for most beta V segments clustered near 87% or 30%. In the analysis, some V segments, TRBV6-2 and TRBV6-3 included, were excluded as indistinguishable. Usually a TCR sequence was rare, but some public TCRs were found in many donors.

A multiplex PCR was run with 60 Vbeta primers and 13 Jbeta primers. In the original processing: As a later analysis found, there were approximately 80 million unique TCR beta chains, of which roughly 11 million were shared. Profiled with immunoSEQ multiplex PCR; TCRdb holds only in-frame clones, not every one. That table supplies the V and J calls and clone size; D and trimming were determined from the DNA. The sample consists of around 99,000 clones, 82% of them appearing once. The length of the CDR3 is 15 residues. Germline loops: CDR1 SNHLY, CDR2 FYNNEI. The ends were cut back, 6 bases at V and 0 bases at J, with 15 bases in the middle.

V is TRBV2 and J is TRBJ2-7, with D possibly being TRBD1 (6 bases). Sequenced: PBMCs. The receptor comes from a man younger than 45 in good health and CMV-seropositive. The CDR3 DNA reads TGTGCCAGCAGCAGCCAGGGACAAGCCTCCTACGAGCAGTACTTC. The encoded protein is CASSSQGQASYEQYF. Full variable domain (rest looked up from reference TRBV2 and TRBJ2-7): EPEVTQTPSHQVTQMGQEVILRCVPISNHLYFYWYRQILGQKVEFLVSFYNNEISEKSEIFDDQFSVERPDGSNFTLKIRSTKLEDSAMYFCASSSQGQASYEQYFGPGTRLTVT.